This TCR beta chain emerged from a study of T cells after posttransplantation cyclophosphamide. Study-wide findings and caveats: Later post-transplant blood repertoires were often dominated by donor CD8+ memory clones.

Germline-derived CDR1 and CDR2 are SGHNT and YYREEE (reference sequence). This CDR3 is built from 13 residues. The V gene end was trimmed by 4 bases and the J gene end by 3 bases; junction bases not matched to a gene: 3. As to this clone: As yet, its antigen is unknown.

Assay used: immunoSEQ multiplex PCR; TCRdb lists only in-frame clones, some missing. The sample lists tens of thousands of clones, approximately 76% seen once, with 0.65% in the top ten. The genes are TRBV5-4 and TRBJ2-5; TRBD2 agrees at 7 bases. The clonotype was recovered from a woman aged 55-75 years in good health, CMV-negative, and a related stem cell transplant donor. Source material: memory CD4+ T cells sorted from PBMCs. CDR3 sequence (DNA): TGTGCCAGCAGCGTTCTAGCGGAAGAGACCCAGTACTTC. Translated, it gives CASSVLAEETQYF.